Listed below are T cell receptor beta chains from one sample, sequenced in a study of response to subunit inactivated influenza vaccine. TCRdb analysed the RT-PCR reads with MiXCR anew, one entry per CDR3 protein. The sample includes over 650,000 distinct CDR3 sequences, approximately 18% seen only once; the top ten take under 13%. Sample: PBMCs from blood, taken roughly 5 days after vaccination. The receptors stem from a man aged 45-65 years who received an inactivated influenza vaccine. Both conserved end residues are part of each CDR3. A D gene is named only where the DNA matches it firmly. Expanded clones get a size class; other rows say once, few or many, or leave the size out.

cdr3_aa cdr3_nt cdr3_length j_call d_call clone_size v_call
CSASGSFSGNTIYF TGCAGTGCTAGTGGGTCTTTCTCTGGAAACACCATATATTTT 14 TRBJ1-3 . few TRBV20-1
CASSLFAGQYF TGTGCCAGCAGTTTATTTGCGGGGCAGTATTTT 11 TRBJ2-3 . few TRBV12-3/TRBV12-4
CSAGGLAGQETQYF TGCAGTGCTGGGGGACTAGCGGGGCAAGAGACCCAGTACTTC 14 TRBJ2-5 TRBD2 . TRBV20-1
CASSPGLAGTSTDTQYF TGCGCCAGCAGCCCGGGACTAGCGGGAACTAGCACAGATACGCAGTATTTT 17 TRBJ2-3 TRBD2 . TRBV5-1
CSASRRGAGNTIYF TGCAGTGCTAGCCGCAGGGGGGCGGGAAACACCATATATTTT 14 TRBJ1-3 TRBD1 . TRBV20-1
CASSSTSGSGEQFF TGTGCCAGCAGTTCGACTAGCGGGAGTGGTGAGCAGTTCTTC 14 TRBJ2-1 TRBD2 few TRBV6-5
CASSLAMGQVRYNEQFF TGTGCCAGCAGCTTAGCAATGGGACAGGTTAGGTACAATGAGCAGTTCTTC 17 TRBJ2-1 TRBD1 . TRBV7-9
CASSHRDGVNEQFF TGTGCCAGCAGCCACCGGGACGGGGTCAATGAGCAGTTCTTC 14 TRBJ2-1 . . TRBV4-2
CASSELSYEQYF TGTGCCAGCAGTGAACTCTCCTACGAGCAGTACTTC 12 TRBJ2-7 . . TRBV21-1
CASSQNRGYNYGYTF TGTGCCAGCAGTCAAAACAGGGGTTATAACTATGGCTACACCTTC 15 TRBJ1-2 TRBD1 once TRBV12-3/TRBV12-4
CASSQGPATGLAGELFF TGTGCCAGCAGCCAAGGTCCGGCGACAGGGCTCGCCGGGGAGCTGTTTTTT 17 TRBJ2-2 TRBD1 . TRBV4-2
CASSLPSGSRNEQFF TGTGCCAGCAGCTTGCCTAGCGGGAGTCGTAATGAGCAGTTCTTC 15 TRBJ2-1 TRBD2 . TRBV5-7
CASSLGERWNPNTEAFF TGTGCCAGCAGCTTAGGGGAGCGCTGGAATCCGAACACTGAAGCTTTCTTT 17 TRBJ1-1 . . TRBV7-9
CASRKWDRTSVANTGELFF TGTGCCAGCAGAAAGTGGGACAGGACTTCCGTCGCGAACACCGGGGAGCTGTTTTTT 19 TRBJ2-2 . . TRBV21-1
CASSLSGGKVYEQYF TGTGCCAGCAGCCTTAGCGGGGGAAAAGTCTACGAGCAGTACTTC 15 TRBJ2-7 TRBD2 . TRBV12-3/TRBV12-4
CASRTGTRVQYF TGTGCCAGCAGAACCGGGACTAGAGTGCAGTACTTC 12 TRBJ2-7 TRBD2 many TRBV6-2/TRBV6-3
CSVGFGTGHYGYTF TGCAGCGTAGGATTCGGGACAGGCCACTATGGCTACACCTTC 14 TRBJ1-2 TRBD1 . TRBV29-1
CSAGQGLETQYF TGCAGCGCTGGACAGGGTTTGGAGACCCAGTACTTC 12 TRBJ2-5 TRBD1 few TRBV29-1
CASSLGWTETNEKLFF TGCGCCAGCAGCTTGGGATGGACGGAAACTAATGAAAAACTGTTTTTT 16 TRBJ1-4 . . TRBV5-1
CASSRSGGPYNEQFF TGTGCCAGCAGCCGAAGCGGGGGGCCCTACAATGAGCAGTTCTTC 15 TRBJ2-1 TRBD2 many TRBV6-2/TRBV6-3
CASSVGGDNEQFF TGTGCCAGCAGCGTGGGAGGTGACAATGAGCAGTTCTTC 13 TRBJ2-1 . many TRBV7-7
CASSPGAVQETQYF TGCGCCAGCAGCCCCGGGGCCGTTCAAGAGACCCAGTACTTC 14 TRBJ2-5 . many TRBV5-1
CASSYGGKGYEQYF TGTGCCAGCAGTTACGGCGGCAAGGGCTACGAGCAGTACTTC 14 TRBJ2-7 . few TRBV6-5
CATSRDGVSRERFSNQPQHF TGTGCCACCAGCAGAGATGGAGTTTCCAGGGAAAGATTTAGCAATCAGCCCCAGCATTTT 20 TRBJ1-5 . . TRBV15